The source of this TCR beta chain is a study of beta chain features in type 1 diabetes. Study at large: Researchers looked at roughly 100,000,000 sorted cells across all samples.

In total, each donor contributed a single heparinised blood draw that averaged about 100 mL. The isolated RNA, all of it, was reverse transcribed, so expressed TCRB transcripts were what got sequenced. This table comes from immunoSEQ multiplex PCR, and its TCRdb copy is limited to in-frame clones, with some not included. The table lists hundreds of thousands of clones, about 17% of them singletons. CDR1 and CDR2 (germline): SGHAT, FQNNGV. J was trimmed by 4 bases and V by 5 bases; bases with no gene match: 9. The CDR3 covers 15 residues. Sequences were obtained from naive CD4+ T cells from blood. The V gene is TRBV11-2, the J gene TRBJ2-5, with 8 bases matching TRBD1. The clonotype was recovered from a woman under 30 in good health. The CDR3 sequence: CASSPRTGSRETQYF. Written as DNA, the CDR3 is TGTGCCAGCAGCCCGAGGACAGGGTCCCGAGAGACCCAGTACTTC.